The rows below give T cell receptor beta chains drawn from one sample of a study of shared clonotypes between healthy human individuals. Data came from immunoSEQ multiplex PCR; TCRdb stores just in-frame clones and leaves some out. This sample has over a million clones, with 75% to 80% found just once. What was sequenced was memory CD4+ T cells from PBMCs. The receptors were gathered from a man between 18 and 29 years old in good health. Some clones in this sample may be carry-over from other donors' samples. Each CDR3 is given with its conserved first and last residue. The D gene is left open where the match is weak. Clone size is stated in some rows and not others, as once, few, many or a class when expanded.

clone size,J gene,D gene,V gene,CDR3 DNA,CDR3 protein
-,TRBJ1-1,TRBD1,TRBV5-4,TGTGCCAGCAGCTGGGGGACAGGGGTCACTGAAGCTTTCTTT,CASSWGTGVTEAFF
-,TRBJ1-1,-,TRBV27,TGTGCCAGCAGTTTTCGTCAGCCGAACACTGAAGCTTTCTTT,CASSFRQPNTEAFF
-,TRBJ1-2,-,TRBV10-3,TGTGCCATCAGTGAGTCCCGACAAGAGTCCGGCTACACCTTC,CAISESRQESGYTF
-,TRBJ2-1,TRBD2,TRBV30,TGTGCCTCAAGCGGGAGCTCCTACAATGAGCAGTTCTTC,CASSGSSYNEQFF
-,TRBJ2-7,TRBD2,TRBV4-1,TGCGCCAGCAGCCAAGATGCCCTAGCGGAGACCCCCGAGCAGTACTTC,CASSQDALAETPEQYF
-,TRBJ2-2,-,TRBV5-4,TGTGCCAGCAGCTCAAAGTTCCTAGAGATCGGGGAGCTGTTTTTT,CASSSKFLEIGELFF
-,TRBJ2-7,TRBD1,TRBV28,TGTGCCAGCAGGGCTTCCGGGACAGGGTCCTACGAGCAGTACTTC,CASRASGTGSYEQYF
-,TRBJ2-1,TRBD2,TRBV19,TGTGCCAGTAGTATCCAAGGACTAGCGGGGAACAATGAGCAGTTCTTC,CASSIQGLAGNNEQFF
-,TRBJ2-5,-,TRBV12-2,TGTGCAAGTCGCGAAAGCGGCGGGAGACAACAAGAGACCCAGTACTTC,CASRESGGRQQETQYF
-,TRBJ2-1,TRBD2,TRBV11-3,TGTGCCAGCAGCTTAGGGGGTGGCGGGAGGGTAGGTAATGAGCAGTTCTTC,CASSLGGGGRVGNEQFF
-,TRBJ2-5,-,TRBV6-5,TGTGCCAGCAGTTTTCAGGAGACCCAGTACTTC,CASSFQETQYF
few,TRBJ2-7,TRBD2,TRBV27,TGTGCCAGCAGTCCGGGACTAGCGGGAGGGCCTGTTGTCTACGAGCAGTACTTC,CASSPGLAGGPVVYEQYF
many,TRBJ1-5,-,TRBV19,TGTGCCAGTAGGACGACTGAGATCAATCAGCCCCAGCATTTT,CASRTTEINQPQHF
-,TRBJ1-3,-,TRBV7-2,TGTGCCAGCAGCTTAATTGGAAACACCATATATTTT,CASSLIGNTIYF
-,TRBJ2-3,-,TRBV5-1,TGCGCCAGCAGCTTGGATGCCGGAGGCGCAGATACGCAGTATTTT,CASSLDAGGADTQYF
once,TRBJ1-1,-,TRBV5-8,TGTGCCAGCAGCCTGGGACATCTGAACACTGAAGCTTTCTTT,CASSLGHLNTEAFF
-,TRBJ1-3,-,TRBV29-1,TGCAGCGTCGCCGACAGGTTCTCTGGAAACACCATATATTTT,CSVADRFSGNTIYF
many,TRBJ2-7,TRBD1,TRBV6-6,TGTGCCAGCAGCTTTGACAGGGCCCCTCAGAACGAGCAGTACTTC,CASSFDRAPQNEQYF
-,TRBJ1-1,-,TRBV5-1,TGCGCCAGCAGCTTGGACAGGGCCGGCACTGAAGCTTTCTTT,CASSLDRAGTEAFF
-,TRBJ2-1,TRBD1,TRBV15,TGTGCCACCAGCAGATCACTACAGGGGAACAATGAGCAGTTCTTC,CATSRSLQGNNEQFF
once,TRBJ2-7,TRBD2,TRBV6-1,TGTGCCAGCAGTGTCCCAGCGGGGGGTACCGGCGAGCAGTACTTC,CASSVPAGGTGEQYF
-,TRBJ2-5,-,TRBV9,TGTGCCAGCAGCGTAGGAGTGGCTGAGACCCAGTACTTC,CASSVGVAETQYF